This TCR beta chain was sequenced during a study of blood T cell repertoires in COVID-19. In the study overall: From T cells, B-cell-depleted T cells, or PBMCs came the material, which was cDNA or gDNA.

Original methodology: From reference gene primer amplification, estimates of nucleated cell counts were derived. TCRdb keeps only in-frame clones here, not all; method: immunoSEQ multiplex PCR. D and trimming were read from the DNA, whereas the V and J calls and clone size are those reported in that table. Among approximately 500,000 clones, more than 75% were seen once, and the ten largest hold 1.5% to 2%. The receptor comes from a woman aged 40 to 49 who had recovered from COVID-19. Input material: PBMCs or T cells enriched from blood (not recorded which).

The CDR3 sequence: CASSQGGRGYGYTF. Written as DNA, the CDR3 is TGTGCCAGCAGCCAAGGGGGCAGGGGGTATGGCTACACCTTC. This chain joins TRBV14 and TRBJ1-2; 7 bases are shared with TRBD1. The CDR3 is made up of 14 amino acids. In germline, CDR1 is SGHDN, CDR2 FVKESK. Trimming cost V 1 base and J 5 bases; bases outside gene matches: 4. Complete variable domain (other parts from reference TRBV14 and TRBJ1-2): EAGVTQFPSHSVIEKGQTVTLRCDPISGHDNLYWYRRVMGKEIKFLLHFVKESKQDESGMPNNRFLAERTGGTYSTLKVQPAELEDSGVYFCASSQGGRGYGYTFGSGTRLTVV.